The clone carrying this T cell receptor beta chain was seen a handful of times. The antigen is not known. This entry comes from a study of T cell repertoires in cytomegalovirus infection. Study-level points and caveats: The study identified carriers of CMV plus the relevant HLA from cumulative public TCR beta family frequency.

Trimming took 5 bases from V and 2 from J, leaving 13 bases between them. This CDR3 is 15 amino acids long. Germline CDR1 MNHEY, CDR2 SMNVEV (reference sequence). Using its own MiXCR run on the reads, TCRdb lists one record per CDR3 protein. The sample carries about 890,000 distinct CDR3 sequences, under 40% recorded once. Source: cultured CD8+ T cells from PBMCs, taken from culture after CMV antigen stimulation. This TCR came from a human donor in good health (CMV status not recorded). Some clones in this sample may be carry-over from other donors' samples. The chain has TRBV27 and TRBJ2-1; D might be TRBD1 (6 bases). CDR3 nucleotides: TGTGCCAGCAGTCAGGGGCCGGGGACCTACAATGAGCAGTTCTTC. This gives the protein CASSQGPGTYNEQFF.